This T cell receptor (beta chain) was identified during a study of Graves' ophthalmopathy and Graves' hyperthyroidism. Study-wide findings and caveats: This model predicted ophthalmopathy progression (sensitivity around 71%, specificity 72.22%).

As to this clonotype: Antigen specificity is unknown. It may be a read error: a sequence one base away is much more abundant.

Amplification targeted the TCR beta CDR3 regions, with RNA transcripts as the source material. First-round RT-PCR with HTBI primers preceded a second-round multiplex PCR. MiXCR, applied by TCRdb to the multiplex PCR reads, yields one record per CDR3 protein. The table records hundreds of thousands of distinct CDR3 sequences, just over 40% of them present only once. The sample comprised peripheral blood. This clonotype was sampled from an adult man with Graves' ophthalmopathy.

The DNA of the CDR3 is TGTGCCAGCAGACAGGCCTTCTCTGGGACCAACGTCCTGACTTTC. It encodes CASRQAFSGTNVLTF. The J gene is TRBJ2-6, the V gene TRBV12-3 or TRBV12-4; possible D gene TRBD1, 5 bases. The CDR3 loop spans 15 amino acids.